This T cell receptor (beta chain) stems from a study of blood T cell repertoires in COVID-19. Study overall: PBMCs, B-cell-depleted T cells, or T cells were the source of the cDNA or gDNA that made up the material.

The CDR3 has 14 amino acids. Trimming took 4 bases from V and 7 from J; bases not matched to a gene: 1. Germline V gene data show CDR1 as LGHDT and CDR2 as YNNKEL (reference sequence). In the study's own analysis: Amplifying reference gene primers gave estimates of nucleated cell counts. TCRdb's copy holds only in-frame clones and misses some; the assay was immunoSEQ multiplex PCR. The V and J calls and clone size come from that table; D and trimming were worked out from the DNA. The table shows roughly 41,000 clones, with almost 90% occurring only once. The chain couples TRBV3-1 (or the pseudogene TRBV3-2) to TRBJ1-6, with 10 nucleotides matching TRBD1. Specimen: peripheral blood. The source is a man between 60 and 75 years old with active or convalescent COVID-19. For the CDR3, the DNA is TGTGCCAGCAGCCCGACAGGGGGCAATTCACCCCTCCACTTT. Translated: CASSPTGGNSPLHF.